This entry describes one TCR beta chain. There is no known antigen for this receptor. No base qualities exist here, and no much larger clone lies one base off it. These data belong to a study of T cell changes during pregnancy in multiple sclerosis (dated by TCRdb to about 2019). For context, the study as a whole: In women with multiple sclerosis, the researchers looked at how the T cell repertoire shifted as pregnancy progressed.

The library came from the immunoSEQ multiplex PCR assay. This immuneACCESS table, as held by TCRdb, lists in-frame sequences with V and J called but not all clones. Of the missing ones, under half trace to an unresolved V gene in checked studies; the others have no known cause. This sample has about 110,000 clones in its table, and approximately 93% of those were observed once. The ten most abundant clones make up 3.5% of the sample. Sequencing was performed on peripheral blood, taken after pregnancy. This TCR came from a female donor with multiple sclerosis, enrolled in a pregnancy study.

CDR3 region: CASSPGETYNEQFF. The DNA sequence is as follows: TGTGCCAGCAGTCCGGGGGAAACCTACAATGAGCAGTTCTTC. The chain is made from TRBV27 and TRBJ2-1; TRBD2 is a possible D gene, resting on 6 matching bases. For CDR1 and CDR2, the germline V gene (reference sequence) lists MNHEY and SMNVEV. Trimming removed 5 bases from V and 2 bases from J, leaving 10 bases between the germline ends. The CDR3 starts with the cysteine, ends with the phenylalanine, and has 14 residues. Only the CDR3 DNA is retained, 42 bases long and in frame from the first base.